This TCR beta chain was identified in a study of graft-versus-host responses after intestinal transplantation. Study in general: Each recipient received anti-thymocyte globulin induction, then tacrolimus and steroids for approximately 3 years. Findings and caveats of the study: Early post-transplant falls in HvG clones accompanied the peak levels of circulating GvH clones.

Sequenced by immunoSEQ multiplex PCR; TCRdb stores in-frame clones only, minus some. The sample comprises 20,000 or so clones, about four fifths of which are singletons, and around 1.9% rests with the top ten. The CDR3 is made up of 16 amino acids. Germline lookup yields CDR1 MNHEY and CDR2 SMNVEV (reference sequence). V was shortened by 3 bases and J by 2 bases, with 15 bases between the two germline ends. Comment on this clone: The antigen remains unidentified.

The receptor was derived from a human patient who received an intestinal transplant, so some T cells may come from the graft donor. The V and J genes are TRBV27 and TRBJ2-3; a possible D gene is TRBD1 (5 bases). This specimen was PBMCs, taken 14 days after transplant. The CDR3 spells CASSFNSDRNTDTQYF. The CDR3 region has the DNA TGTGCCAGCAGTTTTAATTCTGACAGAAACACAGATACGCAGTATTTT.